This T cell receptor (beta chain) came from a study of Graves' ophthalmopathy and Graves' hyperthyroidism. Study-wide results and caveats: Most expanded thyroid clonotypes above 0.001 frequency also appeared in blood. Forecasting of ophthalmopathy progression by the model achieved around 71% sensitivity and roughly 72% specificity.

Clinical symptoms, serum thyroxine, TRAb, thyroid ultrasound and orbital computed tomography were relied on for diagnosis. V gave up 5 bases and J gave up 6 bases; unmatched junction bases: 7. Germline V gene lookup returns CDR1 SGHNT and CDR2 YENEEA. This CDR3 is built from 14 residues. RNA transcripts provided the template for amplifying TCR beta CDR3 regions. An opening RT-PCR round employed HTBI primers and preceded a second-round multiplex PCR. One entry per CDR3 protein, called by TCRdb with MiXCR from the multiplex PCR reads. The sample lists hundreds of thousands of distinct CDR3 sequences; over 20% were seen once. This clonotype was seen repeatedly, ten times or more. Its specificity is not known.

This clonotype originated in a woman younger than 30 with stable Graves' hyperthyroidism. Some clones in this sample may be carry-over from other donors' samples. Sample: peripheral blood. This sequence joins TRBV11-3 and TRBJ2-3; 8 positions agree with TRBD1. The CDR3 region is CASSAGQAGDTQYF. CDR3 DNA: TGTGCCAGCAGCGCGGGACAGGCAGGGGATACGCAGTATTTT. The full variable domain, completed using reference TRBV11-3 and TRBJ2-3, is EAGVVQSPRYKIIEKKQPVAFWCNPISGHNTLYWYLQNLGQGPELLIRYENEEAVDDSQLPKDRFSAERLKGVDSTLKIQPAELGDSAVYLCASSAGQAGDTQYFGPGTRLTVL.